The next 17 T cell receptor beta chains were all read from a single sample in a study of blood T cell repertoires in COVID-19. TCRdb keeps only in-frame clones here, not all; method: immunoSEQ multiplex PCR. Here the sample spans approximately 110,000 clones, roughly 85% being singletons. Sequenced material: peripheral blood. The receptors originated from a human donor in a cohort sampled during active COVID-19.

The chain links TRBV6-1 to TRBJ1-2; D call uncertain. This CDR3 is built from 14 residues. The V end was cut by 2 bases, the J end by 4 bases, with 11 bases between. Germline lookup yields CDR1 MNHNS and CDR2 SASEGT. In DNA, the CDR3 is TGTGCCAGCAGTGAAAACTACCTCCGCTATGGCTACACCTTC. It yields the protein CASSENYLRYGYTF.

J is TRBJ1-2 and V is TRBV6-5; possible D gene TRBD1, 5 bases. Germline CDR1 and CDR2: MNHEY and SVGAGI. Trimming removed 8 bases from V and 8 bases from J, with 15 bases in between. CDR3 length: 12 residues. The CDR3 DNA sequence: TGTGCCAGCCGCGGGGGGGGAGGGGGCTACACCTTC. Its protein product is CASRGGGGGYTF.

This sequence joins TRBV5-4 and TRBJ1-2; D is perhaps TRBD1 (5 bases). The CDR3 consists of 14 residues. V gave up 2 bases and J gave up 4 bases, with 12 bases separating them. CDR1 is SGHNT, CDR2 YYREEE, per germline (reference sequence). The CDR3 protein is CASSFLRGSYGYTF. The CDR3 nucleotides are TGTGCCAGCAGCTTCCTCCGGGGGAGCTATGGCTACACCTTC.

Worth noting for this clone: This CDR3 is also generated by other DNA sequences in the sample. V and J are TRBV9 and TRBJ2-1; the match to TRBD2 covers 7 bases. Germline V CDR1 and CDR2: SGDLS, YYNGEE. V shed 8 bases, J shed 5 bases, and the junction held 7 bases outside the gene matches. The CDR3 is 13 amino acids. CDR3 nucleotides: TGTGCCAGTGGTGGGCTAGCGGACAATGAGCAGTTCTTC. Encoded protein: CASGGLADNEQFF.

J is TRBJ2-1 and V is TRBV11-3; weak D call: TRBD2 (7 bases). V lost 5 bases and J lost 9, with 11 bases in between. Germline CDR1 and CDR2: SGHNT and YENEEA. The CDR3 is made up of 12 amino acids. The CDR3 DNA sequence: TGTGCCAGCAGCGTAGGGGGGGGTGAGCAGTTCTTC. Protein product: CASSVGGGEQFF. Full variable domain (remainder filled in from reference TRBV11-3 and TRBJ2-1): EAGVVQSPRYKIIEKKQPVAFWCNPISGHNTLYWYLQNLGQGPELLIRYENEEAVDDSQLPKDRFSAERLKGVDSTLKIQPAELGDSAVYLCASSVGGGEQFFGPGTRLTVL.

This clone appeared a single time. The V call is TRBV5-5, the J call TRBJ2-5, with 7 positions matching TRBD1. Germline V gene lookup returns CDR1 SGHKS and CDR2 YYEKEE (reference sequence). V was pared by 2 bases and J by 5 bases, with 6 bases of the junction left unmatched. The CDR3 sequence is 14 residues long. The DNA of the CDR3 is TGTGCCAGCAGCTTAGTGACAGGGTTGGAGACCCAGTACTTC. Translating gives CASSLVTGLETQYF.

V and J are TRBV11-2 and TRBJ1-1; D uncertain. Germline CDR1 reads SGHAT; CDR2 reads FQNNGV. V lost 6 bases and J 4 bases, leaving 21 bases between the germline ends. The CDR3 is 16 amino acids. The CDR3 protein is CASSRTTLTASTEAFF. The DNA for the CDR3 is TGTGCCAGCAGTCGTACCACCCTAACTGCGAGCACTGAAGCTTTCTTT.

The chain couples TRBV5-6 to TRBJ2-7; 8 nucleotides line up with TRBD1. Germline loops: CDR1 SGHDT, CDR2 YYEEEE. Trimming took 4 bases from V and 6 from J; bases not matched to a gene: 9. The CDR3 runs 14 residues. CDR3 nucleotides: TGTGCCAGCAGCCGGGACAGGAGGTCGGTCGAGCAGTACTTC. This translates into CASSRDRRSVEQYF.

CDR3 sequence reads: CASSPSGTSFHEQFF. In DNA, the CDR3 is TGTGCCAGCAGCCCCTCCGGGACTAGCTTCCATGAGCAGTTCTTC. The chain links TRBV6-6 to TRBJ2-1; 9 bases agree with TRBD2. The CDR3 extends over 15 amino acids. V was clipped by 6 bases and J by 8 bases; unmatched bases: 11. Germline V gene lookup returns CDR1 MNHNY and CDR2 SVGAGI (reference sequence).

This chain joins TRBV6-2 or TRBV6-3 and TRBJ2-7; maybe TRBD1 (5 bases). Germline assignment: CDR1 MNHEY and CDR2 SVGEGT. The CDR3 runs 15 residues. Trimming cost V 5 bases and J 3 bases, with 17 bases left between them. CDR3 amino acids: CASSRTQPPNYEQYF. CDR3 DNA: TGTGCCAGCAGTCGGACACAACCACCTAACTACGAGCAGTACTTC.

The rearrangement links TRBV24-1 to TRBJ1-4; TRBD1 aligns across 8 bases. V lost 3 bases, J lost 8 bases, and 7 bases stayed unmatched. This CDR3 spans 15 amino acids. CDR1 and CDR2 from the germline V gene are KGHDR and SFDVKD. CDR3 sequence reads: CATSDGQGAREKLFF. CDR3 nucleotides: TGTGCCACCAGTGATGGCCAGGGGGCTCGGGAAAAACTGTTTTTT.

The chain joins TRBV28 to TRBJ2-5, with 9 bases identical to TRBD1. Trimming removed 5 bases from V and 3 bases from J; junction bases left unmatched: 7. This CDR3 is built from 15 residues. Germline-derived CDR1 and CDR2 are MDHEN and SYDVKM. The CDR3 here is CASSGPGQGEETQYF. The CDR3 DNA sequence: TGTGCCAGCAGTGGACCGGGACAGGGTGAAGAGACCCAGTACTTC.

This clone appeared once. The genes are TRBV7-2 and TRBJ2-2; 10 bases align to TRBD1. The CDR3 is 15 residues long. The V gene's germline CDR1 is SGHTA and CDR2 FQGNSA. Trimming at V came to 3 bases and at J to 3 bases, leaving 1 base not matched to a gene. In nucleotides, the CDR3 is TGTGCCAGCAGCTTCGGGACAGGGGACACCGGGGAGCTGTTTTTT. Protein: CASSFGTGDTGELFF.

The V and J genes are TRBV5-5 and TRBJ2-2; D is perhaps TRBD1 (6 bases). Trimming pared 4 bases from V and 7 bases from J, leaving 20 bases between. CDR3 length: 16 amino acids. The germline V gene has CDR1 SGHKS and CDR2 YYEKEE (reference sequence). This CDR3 is CASSAFGQPSGGELFF. Here the CDR3 DNA reads TGTGCCAGCAGCGCGTTTGGACAGCCCAGCGGCGGGGAGCTGTTTTTT.

The chain has TRBV11-2 and TRBJ2-2; the match to TRBD2 covers 8 bases. The V segment lost 0 bases and the J segment 4 bases; nucleotides outside the gene matches: 7. This CDR3 has 17 residues. CDR1 is SGHAT and CDR2 is FQNNGV in the germline V gene. The CDR3 DNA is TGTGCCAGCAGCTTAGATCATAGCGGGGCGGGCACCGGGGAGCTGTTTTTT. Amino acids: CASSLDHSGAGTGELFF.

The DNA for the CDR3 is TGTGCCAGCAGTGACCCAGGGACTAATGAAAAACTGTTTTTT. This translates into CASSDPGTNEKLFF. The chain carries TRBV6-1 and TRBJ1-4; D perhaps matches TRBD1 (5 bases). Germline CDR1 reads MNHNS; CDR2 reads SASEGT. Trimming shortened V by 3 bases and J by 2 bases, and 7 bases separated the two germline ends. This CDR3 has 14 amino acids.

V gene TRBV5-1 combines with J gene TRBJ2-5; D is uncertain. This CDR3 is built from 16 residues. V dropped 3 bases and J dropped 0 bases, with 15 bases sitting between them. CDR1 is SGHRS, CDR2 YFSETQ, per germline. The CDR3 DNA is TGCGCCAGCAGCTCATATAAATGGAGCCACCAAGAGACCCAGTACTTC. Its protein product is CASSSYKWSHQETQYF.